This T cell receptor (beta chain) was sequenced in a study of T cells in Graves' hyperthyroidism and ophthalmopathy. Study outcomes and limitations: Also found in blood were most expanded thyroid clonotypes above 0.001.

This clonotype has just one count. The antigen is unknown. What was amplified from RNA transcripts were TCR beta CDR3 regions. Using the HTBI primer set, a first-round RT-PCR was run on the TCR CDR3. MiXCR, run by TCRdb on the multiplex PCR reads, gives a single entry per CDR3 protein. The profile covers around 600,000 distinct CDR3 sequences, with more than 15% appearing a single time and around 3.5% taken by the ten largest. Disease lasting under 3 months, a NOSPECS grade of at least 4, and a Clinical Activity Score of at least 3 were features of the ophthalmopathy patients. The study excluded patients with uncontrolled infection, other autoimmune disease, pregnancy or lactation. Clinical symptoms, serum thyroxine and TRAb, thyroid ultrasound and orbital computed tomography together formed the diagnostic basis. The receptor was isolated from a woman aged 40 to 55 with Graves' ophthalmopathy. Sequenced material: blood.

CDR3 residues: CASSEALQDGNTIYF. The CDR3 nucleotides read TGTGCCAGCAGTGAAGCGCTTCAGGATGGAAACACCATATATTTT. The V call is TRBV6-1, the J call TRBJ1-3; D gene uncertain. The CDR3 runs to 15 residues. With 0 bases removed from V and 3 bases from J, the gap between germline ends came to 9 bases. The germline V gene has CDR1 MNHNS and CDR2 SASEGT.